This T cell receptor beta chain was documented in a study of T cells in women clearing cervical HPV infection. CDR1 is SGDLS, CDR2 YYNGEE, per germline. CDR3 size: 17 residues. Deletions cut 8 bases from V and 0 bases from J, with 21 bases between. Sequencing was performed with immunoSEQ multiplex PCR; in TCRdb, only in-frame clones are kept and a portion is missing. This table holds tens of thousands of clones. Turning to this clone: Read coverage stops 3 residues before the CDR3 terminus; the germline J gene supplies the remainder.

The sample was blood buffy coat. The receptor was isolated from a woman between 18 and 70 years old with a cervical HPV16 infection that either progressed to CIN3+ or cleared (not recorded which). V and J are TRBV9 and TRBJ2-1, with unresolved D. CDR3 DNA, as far as it was read: TGTGCCAGTTCCAAGTACGGAGCGACCAGCTCCTACAATGAG. It codes for CASSKYGATSSYNE. The CDR3 in full is CASSKYGATSSYNEQFF.